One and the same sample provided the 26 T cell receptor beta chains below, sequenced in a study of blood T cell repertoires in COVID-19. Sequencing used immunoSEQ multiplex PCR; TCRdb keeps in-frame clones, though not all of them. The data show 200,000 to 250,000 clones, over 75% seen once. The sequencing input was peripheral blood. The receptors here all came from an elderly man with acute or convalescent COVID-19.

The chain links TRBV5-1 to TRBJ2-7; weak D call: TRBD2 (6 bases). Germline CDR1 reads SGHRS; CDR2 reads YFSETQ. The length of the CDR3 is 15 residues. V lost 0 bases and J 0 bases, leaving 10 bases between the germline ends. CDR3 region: CASSLVGRISYEQYF. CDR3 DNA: TGCGCCAGCAGCTTGGTCGGGAGAATCTCCTACGAGCAGTACTTC. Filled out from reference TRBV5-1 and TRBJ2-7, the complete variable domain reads KAGVTQTPRYLIKTRGQQVTLSCSPISGHRSVSWYQQTPGQGLQFLFEYFSETQRNKGNFPGRFSGRQFSNSRSEMNVSTLELGDSALYLCASSLVGRISYEQYFGPGTRLTVT.

Written as DNA, the CDR3 is TGTGCCAGCAGCTTAAGGCGGGAGTTTGAGCAGTTCTTC. This encodes CASSLRREFEQFF. This sequence joins TRBV7-2 and TRBJ2-1; 7 bases line up with TRBD2. V shed 2 bases and J 9 bases; nucleotides not matched to a gene: 4. The germline V gene encodes CDR1 SGHTA and CDR2 FQGNSA. CDR3 length: 13 residues.

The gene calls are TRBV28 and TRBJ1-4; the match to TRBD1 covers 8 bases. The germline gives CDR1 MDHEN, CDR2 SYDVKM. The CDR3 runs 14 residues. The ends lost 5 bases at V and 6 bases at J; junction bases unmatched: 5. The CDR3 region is CASSPGGGDEKLFF. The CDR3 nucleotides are TGTGCCAGCAGTCCAGGGGGCGGAGATGAAAAACTGTTTTTT.

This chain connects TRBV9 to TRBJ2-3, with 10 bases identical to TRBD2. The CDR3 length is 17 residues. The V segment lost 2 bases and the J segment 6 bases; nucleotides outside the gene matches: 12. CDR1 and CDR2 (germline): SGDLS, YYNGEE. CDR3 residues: CASSVERLAGVVDTQYF. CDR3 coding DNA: TGTGCCAGCAGCGTGGAGAGGCTAGCGGGAGTCGTCGATACGCAGTATTTT.

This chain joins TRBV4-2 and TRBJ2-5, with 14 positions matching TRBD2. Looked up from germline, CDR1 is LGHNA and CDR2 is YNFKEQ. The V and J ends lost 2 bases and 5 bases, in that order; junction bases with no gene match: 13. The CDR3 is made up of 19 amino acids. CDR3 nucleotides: TGTGCCAGCAGCCAACAGCGGGGACTAGCGGGAGCCTTCGGGGAGACCCAGTACTTC. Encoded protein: CASSQQRGLAGAFGETQYF.

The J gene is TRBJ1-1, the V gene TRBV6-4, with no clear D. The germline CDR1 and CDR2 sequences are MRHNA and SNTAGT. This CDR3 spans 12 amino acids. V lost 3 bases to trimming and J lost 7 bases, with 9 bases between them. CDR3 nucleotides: TGTGCCAGCAGTGAGCGGGTAGATGAAGCTTTCTTT. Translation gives CASSERVDEAFF.

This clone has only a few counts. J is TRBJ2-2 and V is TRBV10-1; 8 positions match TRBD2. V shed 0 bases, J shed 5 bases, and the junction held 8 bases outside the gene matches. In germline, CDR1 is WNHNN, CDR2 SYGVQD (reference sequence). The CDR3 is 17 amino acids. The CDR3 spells CASSESFAGGRTGELFF. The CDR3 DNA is TGCGCCAGCAGTGAGTCGTTTGCGGGAGGTCGTACCGGGGAGCTGTTTTTT.

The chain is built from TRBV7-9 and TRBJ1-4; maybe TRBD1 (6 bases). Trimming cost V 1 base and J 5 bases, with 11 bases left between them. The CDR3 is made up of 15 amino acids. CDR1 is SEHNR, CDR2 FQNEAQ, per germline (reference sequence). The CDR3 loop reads CASSLDGTPNEKLFF. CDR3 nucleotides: TGTGCCAGCAGCTTAGACGGGACACCAAATGAAAAACTGTTTTTT.

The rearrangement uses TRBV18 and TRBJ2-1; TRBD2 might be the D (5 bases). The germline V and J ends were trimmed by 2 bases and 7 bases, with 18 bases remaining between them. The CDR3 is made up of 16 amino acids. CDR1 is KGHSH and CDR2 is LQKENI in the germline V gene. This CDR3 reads CASSPTTTFGGNEQFF. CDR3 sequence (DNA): TGTGCCAGCTCACCAACGACGACTTTCGGCGGGAATGAGCAGTTCTTC. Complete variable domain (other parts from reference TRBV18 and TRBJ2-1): NAGVMQNPRHLVRRRGQEARLRCSPMKGHSHVYWYRQLPEEGLKFMVYLQKENIIDESGMPKERFSAEFPKEGPSILRIQQVVRGDSAAYFCASSPTTTFGGNEQFFGPGTRLTVL.

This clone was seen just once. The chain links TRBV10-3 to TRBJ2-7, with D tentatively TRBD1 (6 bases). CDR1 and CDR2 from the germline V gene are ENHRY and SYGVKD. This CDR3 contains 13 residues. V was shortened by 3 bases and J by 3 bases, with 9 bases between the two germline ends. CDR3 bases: TGTGCCATCAGTGAACAGGGCGGCTACGAGCAGTACGTC. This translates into CAISEQGGYEQYV.

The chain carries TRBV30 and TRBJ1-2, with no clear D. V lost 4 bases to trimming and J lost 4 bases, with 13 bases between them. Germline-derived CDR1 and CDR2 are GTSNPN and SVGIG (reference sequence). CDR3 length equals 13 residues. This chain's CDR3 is CAWTAGAGYGYTF. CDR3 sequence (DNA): TGTGCCTGGACGGCGGGTGCGGGCTATGGCTACACCTTC.

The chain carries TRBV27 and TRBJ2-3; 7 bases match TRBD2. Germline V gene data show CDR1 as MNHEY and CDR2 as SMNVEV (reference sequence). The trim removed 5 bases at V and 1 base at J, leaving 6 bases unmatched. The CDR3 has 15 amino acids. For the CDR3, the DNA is TGTGCCAGCAGTCCCGGAGGGAGGGGCACAGATACGCAGTATTTT. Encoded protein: CASSPGGRGTDTQYF.

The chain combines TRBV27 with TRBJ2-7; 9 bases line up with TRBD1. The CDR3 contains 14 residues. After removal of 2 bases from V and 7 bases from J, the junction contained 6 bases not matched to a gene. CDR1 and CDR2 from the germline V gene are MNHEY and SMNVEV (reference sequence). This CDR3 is CASSLRDRAGEQYF. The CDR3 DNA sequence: TGTGCCAGCAGTTTACGGGACAGGGCGGGGGAGCAGTACTTC.

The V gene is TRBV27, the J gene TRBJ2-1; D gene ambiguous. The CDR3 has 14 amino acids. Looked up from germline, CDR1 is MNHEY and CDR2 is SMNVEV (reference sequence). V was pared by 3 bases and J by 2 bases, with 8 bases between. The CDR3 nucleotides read TGTGCCAGCAGTTTTGGAGTTACCTACAATGAGCAGTTCTTC. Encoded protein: CASSFGVTYNEQFF.

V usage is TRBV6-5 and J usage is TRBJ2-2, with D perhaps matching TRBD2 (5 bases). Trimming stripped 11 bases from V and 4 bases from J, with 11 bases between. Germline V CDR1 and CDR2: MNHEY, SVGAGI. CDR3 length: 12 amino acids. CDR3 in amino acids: CAVGLVTGELFF. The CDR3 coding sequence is TGTGCCGTAGGACTGGTCACCGGGGAGCTGTTTTTT.

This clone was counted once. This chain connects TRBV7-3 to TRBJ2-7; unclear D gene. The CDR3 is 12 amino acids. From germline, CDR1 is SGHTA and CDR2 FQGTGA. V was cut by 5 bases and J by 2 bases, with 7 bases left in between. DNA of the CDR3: TGTGCCAGCAGCCCTAGACCCTACGAGCAGTACGTC. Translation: CASSPRPYEQYV.

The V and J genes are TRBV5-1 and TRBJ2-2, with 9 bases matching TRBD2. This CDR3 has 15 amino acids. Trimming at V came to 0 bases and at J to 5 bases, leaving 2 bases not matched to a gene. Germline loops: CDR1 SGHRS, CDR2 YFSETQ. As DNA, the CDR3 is TGCGCCAGCAGCTTGGATAGCGGGAGAACCGGGGAGCTGTTTTTT. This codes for CASSLDSGRTGELFF.

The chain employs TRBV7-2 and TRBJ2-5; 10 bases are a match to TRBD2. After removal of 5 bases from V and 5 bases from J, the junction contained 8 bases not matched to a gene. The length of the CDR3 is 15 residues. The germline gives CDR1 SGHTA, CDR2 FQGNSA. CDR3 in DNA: TGTGCCAGCAGCCTTAGCGGGAGGACGACGGAGACCCAGTACTTC. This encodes CASSLSGRTTETQYF.

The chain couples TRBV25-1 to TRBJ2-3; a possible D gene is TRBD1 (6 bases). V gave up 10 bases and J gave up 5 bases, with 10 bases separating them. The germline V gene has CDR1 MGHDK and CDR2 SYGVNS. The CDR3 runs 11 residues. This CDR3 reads CATGQIDTQYF. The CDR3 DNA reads TGTGCCACTGGACAGATAGATACGCAGTATTTT.

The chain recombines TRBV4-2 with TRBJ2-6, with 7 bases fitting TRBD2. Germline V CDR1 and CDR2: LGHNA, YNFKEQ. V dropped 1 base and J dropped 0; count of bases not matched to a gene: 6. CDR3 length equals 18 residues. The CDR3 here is CASSQGISGFSGANVLTF. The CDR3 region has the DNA TGTGCCAGCAGCCAAGGGATTAGCGGGTTCTCTGGGGCCAACGTCCTGACTTTC.

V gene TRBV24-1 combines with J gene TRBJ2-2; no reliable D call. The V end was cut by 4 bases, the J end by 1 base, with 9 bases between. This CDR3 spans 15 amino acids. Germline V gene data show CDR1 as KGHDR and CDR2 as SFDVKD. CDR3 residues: CATSDWPLNTGELFF. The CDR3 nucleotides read TGTGCCACCAGTGACTGGCCCCTGAACACCGGGGAGCTGTTTTTT.

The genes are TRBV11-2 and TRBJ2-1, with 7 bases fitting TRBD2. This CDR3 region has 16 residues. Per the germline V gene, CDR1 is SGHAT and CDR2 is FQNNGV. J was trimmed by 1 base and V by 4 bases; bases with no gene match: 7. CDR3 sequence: CASSSLRGSSYNEQFF. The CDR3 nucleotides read TGTGCCAGCAGCTCCCTTCGCGGGAGTTCCTACAATGAGCAGTTCTTC.

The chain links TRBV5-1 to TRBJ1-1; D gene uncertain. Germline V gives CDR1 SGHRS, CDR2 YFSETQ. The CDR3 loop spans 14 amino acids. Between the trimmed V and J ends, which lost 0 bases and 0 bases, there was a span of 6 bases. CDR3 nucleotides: TGCGCCAGCAGCTTGGGAGGGATGAACACTGAAGCTTTCTTT. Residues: CASSLGGMNTEAFF.

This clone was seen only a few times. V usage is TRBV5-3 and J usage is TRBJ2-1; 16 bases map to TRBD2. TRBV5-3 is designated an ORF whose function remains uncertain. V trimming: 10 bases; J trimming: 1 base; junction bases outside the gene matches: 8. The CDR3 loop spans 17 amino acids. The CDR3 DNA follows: TGTGCCCCGACCGGGACTAGCGGGAGGGAGTCCTACAATGAGCAGTTCTTC. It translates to CAPTGTSGRESYNEQFF.

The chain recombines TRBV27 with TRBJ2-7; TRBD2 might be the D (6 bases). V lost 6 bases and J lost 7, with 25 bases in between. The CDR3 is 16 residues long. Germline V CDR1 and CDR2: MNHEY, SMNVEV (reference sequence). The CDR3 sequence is CASRTLTGDRAGEQYF. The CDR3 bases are TGTGCCAGCAGGACCCTTACGGGCGACCGGGCGGGGGAGCAGTACTTC.

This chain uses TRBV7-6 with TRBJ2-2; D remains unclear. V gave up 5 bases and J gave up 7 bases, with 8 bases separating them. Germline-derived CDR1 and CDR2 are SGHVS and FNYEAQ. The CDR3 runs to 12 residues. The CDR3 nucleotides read TGTGCCAGCAGCCTCTCGGTCGGGGAGCTGTTTTTT. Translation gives CASSLSVGELFF.